This T cell receptor beta chain was found in a study of cytomegalovirus exposure and HLA in healthy donors. Across the whole study: It was reported in a later analysis that the approximately 120 validation repertoires used the same platform as the approximately 670 first-cohort repertoires. General observations from the study: Published work reported that the classifier diagnosed cytomegalovirus status with high specificity and sensitivity.

Regarding this clone: Its antigen remains unidentified.

Germline assignment: CDR1 MNHEY and CDR2 SMNVEV (reference sequence). Trimming pared 3 bases from V and 3 bases from J, leaving 9 bases between. The CDR3 length is 14 residues. Repertoires were generated with immunoSEQ multiplex PCR, while TCRdb's copy carries only in-frame clones and drops some. Of about 120,000 clones in the sample, about 89% are singletons; the top ten hold about 2%. The J gene is TRBJ2-1, the V gene TRBV27; D is possibly TRBD2 (5 bases). Material for sequencing was PBMCs. The origin of this receptor is a young woman in good health and CMV-seronegative. This CDR3 reads CASSLYRGYNEQFF. The CDR3 DNA sequence: TGTGCCAGCAGTTTGTATCGGGGCTACAATGAGCAGTTCTTC.